This T cell receptor beta chain was documented in a study of shared clonotypes between healthy human individuals. This clone is a singleton in its sample. What it binds is not known. General study findings and limits: Generally, naive subsets came out with larger estimated richness than memory subsets.

The V gene lost 7 bases and the J gene lost 3 bases, with 22 bases spanning the gap. The CDR3 runs 16 residues. Germline CDR1 reads MDHEN; CDR2 reads SYDVKM. Healthy and HIV-negative, the adult donors had no recent acute infections or vaccinations. Per sorted-subset replicate PCR, input was 150 to 250 ng DNA, representing 30,000 or so T cell genomes. Method: immunoSEQ multiplex PCR; TCRdb's copy keeps in-frame clones and lacks some. Of millions of clones in the sample, roughly nine tenths are singletons; the top ten hold about 0.13%. The chain carries TRBV28 and TRBJ2-7; D tentatively fits TRBD1 or TRBD2 (5 bases each). The source of this sequence is a man aged 18 to 29 in good health. The sample taken for sequencing was naive CD4+ T cells sorted from blood. The subset: CD45RA+ positively selected. The CDR3 region is CASIGARASGYYEQYF. CDR3 DNA sequence: TGTGCCAGCATTGGGGCCAGGGCGTCGGGATACTACGAGCAGTACTTC. Combining the CDR3 with reference TRBV28 and TRBJ2-7 gives the whole variable domain DVKVTQSSRYLVKRTGEKVFLECVQDMDHENMFWYRQDPGLGLRLIYFSYDVKMKEKGDIPEGYSVSREKKERFSLILESASTNQTSMYLCASIGARASGYYEQYFGPGTRLTVT.